Described below is a single TCR beta chain sequence and its context. Assay runs were performed at deep level. The genomic DNA of each subset was split evenly across several immunoSEQ plates. Produced via immunoSEQ multiplex PCR; TCRdb's table is partial and in-frame only. The sample lists approximately 1.9 million clones, roughly 95% occurring once. Naive CD8 populations comprised CD45RO-negative cells positively selected for CCR7, excluding terminally differentiated effector memory CD45RA+ cells. This sample stems from a study of shared clonotypes between healthy human individuals. Looking at the study overall: The study enrolled two women and a few men aged 18 to 49. There were three CD4 naive, three CD4 memory, two CD8 naive and one CD8 memory plates per donor.

The germline CDR1 and CDR2 sequences are MNHEY and SMNVEV (reference sequence). The CDR3 has 17 residues. V gave up 0 bases and J gave up 0 bases, with 14 bases separating them. The specimen sequenced was naive CD8+ T cells from PBMCs. The origin of this receptor is a man aged 18 to 29 in good health. Some clones in this sample may be carry-over from other donors' samples. The chain employs TRBV27 and TRBJ1-1, with a weak D call TRBD1 (6 bases). CDR3 bases: TGTGCCAGCAGTTTATCCTGGCCGGGGGCCATGAACACTGAAGCTTTCTTT. This sequence encodes CASSLSWPGAMNTEAFF.